This TCR beta chain is drawn from a study of T cells after yellow fever vaccination. Broader study findings: A minor fraction of clonotypes spanned both CD4 and CD8 compartments. From the bulk population, abundant clonotypes could contaminate and appear within FACS-sorted repertoires. Boosting was followed by the reappearance of most primary-vaccination clones (96% CD4, about 88% CD8).

Germline CDR1 reads SNHLY; CDR2 reads FYNNEI. CDR3 size: 13 residues. V lost 8 bases and J lost 2; bases outside the gene matches: 4. This clonotype was seen a handful of times. Its specificity is unknown. TCRdb fed the 5' RACE reads into MiXCR, producing one record per CDR3 protein. Here the sample spans hundreds of thousands of distinct CDR3 sequences, roughly an eighth being singletons. This specimen was CD4+ T cells sorted from PBMCs, taken 15 days after the yellow fever booster vaccination. The clonotype was recovered from a young man who received the YFV17D yellow fever vaccine. The rearrangement uses TRBV2 and TRBJ2-7, with 9 bases fitting TRBD1. In DNA form, the CDR3 reads TGTGCCAGCCGGCGACAGGGGGCCTACGAGCAGTACGTC. Translation: CASRRQGAYEQYV.